The next 21 T cell receptor beta chains were all read from a single sample in a study of vaccination and CD4 T cells after COVID-19. CD4+ T cells that had been cultured provided DNA sequenced with the Oncomine TCR Beta short-read assay. One entry per CDR3 protein, called by TCRdb with MiXCR from the PCR reads. The sample lists 20,000 to 25,000 distinct CDR3 sequences; 32% were seen once. These receptors have no identified antigens. Treatment given: approximately 11-day PBMC culture with coronavirus spike peptide pools or control peptides (ViraFEST assay). Sequencing was done on a sample of cultured CD4+ T cells from blood. Receptors originate from a human donor with COVID-19.

Only a few counts were recorded for this clonotype. The chain uses TRBV11-2 and TRBJ1-4; D remains ambiguous. This CDR3 region has 14 residues. The germline gives CDR1 SGHAT, CDR2 FQNNGV. With 5 bases removed from V and 8 bases from J, the gap between germline ends came to 15 bases. The CDR3 sequence is CASSPLSLWEKLFF. DNA for the CDR3: TGTGCCAGCAGCCCCCTCTCATTGTGGGAAAAACTGTTTTTT.

This clonotype was found a few times. The gene calls are TRBV6-1 and TRBJ1-2, with D possibly TRBD1 on 6 matching bases. V was cut by 8 bases and J by 0 bases, with 19 bases left in between. CDR1 is MNHNS and CDR2 is SASEGT in the germline V gene. CDR3 length: 16 residues. The CDR3 protein is CASGRAGVLANYGYTF. CDR3 bases: TGTGCCAGCGGTCGGGCAGGGGTGTTAGCTAACTATGGCTACACCTTC.

The table lists this clonotype with a few counts. The J gene is TRBJ1-2, the V gene TRBV12-3 or TRBV12-4; D is unclear. V lost 5 bases to trimming and J lost 2 bases, with 6 bases between them. The CDR3 sequence is 12 residues long. The DNA for the CDR3 is TGTGCCAGCAGTAAAATGAACTATGGCTACACCTTC. Protein product: CASSKMNYGYTF.

The DNA of the CDR3 is TGTGCCAGCAGCCCCGGACTAGGGGGTATTAAGACCCAGTACTTC. Translated: CASSPGLGGIKTQYF. V gene TRBV7-9 combines with J gene TRBJ2-5, with D possibly being TRBD2 (7 bases). The CDR3 loop spans 15 amino acids. V gave up 5 bases and J gave up 6 bases, with 19 bases separating them. Germline-derived CDR1 and CDR2 are SEHNR and FQNEAQ (reference sequence). Complete variable domain (other parts from reference TRBV7-9 and TRBJ2-5): DTGVSQNPRHKITKRGQNVTFRCDPISEHNRLYWYRQTLGQGPEFLTYFQNEAQLEKSRLLSDRFSAERPKGSFSTLEIQRTEQGDSAMYLCASSPGLGGIKTQYFGPGTRLLVL.

The V gene is TRBV5-1, the J gene TRBJ2-3; 9 nucleotides agree with TRBD1. The J segment lost 3 bases and the V segment lost 10 bases, leaving 6 bases of the junction unmatched. The CDR3 spans 13 residues. The germline gives CDR1 SGHRS, CDR2 YFSETQ. CDR3 in DNA: TGCGCCGAGACAGGGGGTTGGACAGATACGCAGTATTTT. This codes for CAETGGWTDTQYF.

This clonotype came up a few times. The rearrangement joins TRBV7-8 to TRBJ1-3, with 7 positions matching TRBD1. From germline, CDR1 is SGHVS and CDR2 FQNEAQ. The CDR3 has 18 amino acids. J gave up 2 bases and V 0 bases, and 10 bases lay outside the gene matches. This chain's CDR3 is CASSLALRTGLPGNTIYF. Written as DNA, the CDR3 is TGTGCCAGCAGCTTAGCCCTTAGGACAGGTCTCCCTGGAAACACCATATATTTT.

This clonotype has a handful of counts. The chain uses TRBV20-1 and TRBJ1-1; 8 positions agree with TRBD1. The V and J ends lost 3 bases and 0 bases, in that order; junction bases with no gene match: 9. Germline CDR1 is DFQATT and CDR2 is SNEGSKA (reference sequence). The length of the CDR3 is 16 residues. This chain's CDR3 is CSASGATGAMNTEAFF. CDR3 nucleotide sequence: TGCAGTGCTAGCGGGGCGACAGGGGCTATGAACACTGAAGCTTTCTTT.

The CDR3 sequence: CASGRGGDEQFF. CDR3 bases: TGTGCCAGCGGGCGGGGGGGCGATGAGCAGTTCTTC. This chain joins TRBV11-3 and TRBJ2-1, with 9 bases matching TRBD2. Germline lookup yields CDR1 SGHNT and CDR2 YENEEA. V shed 8 bases, J shed 8 bases, and the junction held 4 bases outside the gene matches. CDR3 length: 12 amino acids.

This clonotype was counted between two and nine times. The chain uses TRBV15 and TRBJ2-1; D uncertain. Trimming removed 0 bases from V and 5 bases from J, with 8 bases in between. The CDR3 extends over 14 amino acids. Germline V gives CDR1 LNHNV, CDR2 YYDKDF (reference sequence). CDR3 residues: CATSRDKRHNEQFF. The DNA for the CDR3 is TGTGCCACCAGCAGAGATAAGAGGCACAATGAGCAGTTCTTC. The full variable domain, rest sourced from reference TRBV15 and TRBJ2-1, is DAMVIQNPRYQVTQFGKPVTLSCSQTLNHNVMYWYQQKSSQAPKLLFHYYDKDFNNEADTPDNFQSRRPNTSFCFLDIRSPGLGDTAMYLCATSRDKRHNEQFFGPGTRLTVL.

The chain has TRBV10-3 and TRBJ2-1; perhaps TRBD2 as D (7 bases). The CDR3 sequence is 22 residues long. Germline lookup yields CDR1 ENHRY and CDR2 SYGVKD. The CDR3 DNA sequence: TGTGCTACAAAAGGGCCCGAAGGGGGGGGGTTAAATATTCCACCTCACACCAATGAGCAGTTCTTC. As protein: CATKGPEGGGLNIPPHTNEQFF.

This rearrangement joins TRBV7-2 to TRBJ2-7, with a weak D call TRBD1 (5 bases). V shed 2 bases and J shed 5 bases, with 10 bases lying between them. The CDR3 extends over 13 amino acids. Germline V CDR1 and CDR2: SGHTA, FQGNSA. CDR3 DNA sequence: TGTGCCAGCAGCTTACAGGGTGGACACGAGCAGTACTTC. Protein: CASSLQGGHEQYF. Full variable domain (remainder filled in from reference TRBV7-2 and TRBJ2-7): GAGVSQSPSNKVTEKGKDVELRCDPISGHTALYWYRQSLGQGLEFLIYFQGNSAPDKSGLPSDRFSAERTGGSVSTLTIQRTQQEDSAVYLCASSLQGGHEQYFGPGTRLTVT.

J is TRBJ1-2 and V is TRBV11-3, with D perhaps matching TRBD1 (6 bases). Trimming left V 1 base short and J 8 bases short, with 14 bases between. Per the germline V gene, CDR1 is SGHNT and CDR2 is YENEEA. The length of the CDR3 is 14 residues. CDR3 loop: CASSLVRGSIGYTF. The CDR3 nucleotides are TGTGCCAGCAGCTTAGTTAGGGGGAGTATCGGCTACACCTTC.

V and J are TRBV20-1 and TRBJ2-1; 8 bases are a match to TRBD2. The germline CDR1 and CDR2 sequences are DFQATT and SNEGSKA (reference sequence). The V and J ends lost 1 base and 8 bases, in that order; junction bases with no gene match: 7. There are 14 residues in the CDR3. As DNA, the CDR3 is TGCAGTGCTAGAGGGCCGGGGGGGCCAGATGAGCAGTTCTTC. This encodes CSARGPGGPDEQFF.

A few counts support this clonotype. The rearrangement joins TRBV19 to TRBJ1-5; 10 bases align to TRBD1. The CDR3 is 15 residues long. V lost 3 bases, J lost 11 bases, and 10 bases stayed unmatched. Germline CDR1 reads LNHDA; CDR2 reads SQIVND (reference sequence). The CDR3 loop reads CASSIPGTGAVSQHF. CDR3 nucleotides: TGTGCCAGTAGTATCCCCGGGACAGGGGCTGTGTCCCAGCATTTT.

This clonotype has a handful of counts. The genes are TRBV6-2 or TRBV6-3 and TRBJ2-5; 8 bases are a match to TRBD1. The germline V gene encodes CDR1 MNHEY and CDR2 SVGEGT. Trimming cost V 7 bases and J 4 bases; bases outside gene matches: 5. The CDR3 is 13 amino acids. For the CDR3, the DNA is TGTGCCAGCACCGGGACAGGACGAGAGACCCAGTACTTC. Its protein is CASTGTGRETQYF.

The chain links TRBV9 to TRBJ1-1, with 7 nucleotides matching TRBD1. With 6 bases clipped from V and 0 bases from J, the junction kept 8 bases outside the gene matches. This CDR3 has 15 amino acids. The germline CDR1 and CDR2 sequences are SGDLS and YYNGEE. The CDR3 here is CASTPRGQLNTEAFF. The CDR3 DNA reads as TGTGCCAGCACCCCCCGGGGACAGTTGAACACTGAAGCTTTCTTT.

The V and J genes are TRBV27 and TRBJ2-7; 8 positions agree with TRBD2. The length of the CDR3 is 17 residues. Germline V lookup: CDR1 MNHEY, CDR2 SMNVEV (reference sequence). J lost 2 bases, V lost 2 bases, and 11 bases had no gene match. CDR3 loop: CASSLRRPAGATYEQYF. CDR3 DNA sequence: TGTGCCAGCAGTTTACGAAGGCCAGCGGGGGCTACCTACGAGCAGTACTTC.

The rearrangement links TRBV7-2 to TRBJ2-7, with D possibly TRBD1 on 5 matching bases. Germline V gives CDR1 SGHTA, CDR2 FQGNSA. V was clipped by 0 bases and J by 6 bases, with 9 bases between them. The CDR3 contains 13 residues. CDR3 coding DNA: TGTGCCAGCAGCTTAGCATGGGGCCCCGAGCAGTACTTC. Translation: CASSLAWGPEQYF.

This clonotype was counted a few times. The V gene is TRBV5-4, the J gene TRBJ1-6; 7 nucleotides line up with TRBD1. The CDR3 covers 14 residues. The germline V gene encodes CDR1 SGHNT and CDR2 YYREEE (reference sequence). V dropped 4 bases and J dropped 7; count of bases not matched to a gene: 5. CDR3 DNA sequence: TGTGCCAGCAGCCGACAGGGAGAAAATTCACCCCTCCACTTT. This sequence encodes CASSRQGENSPLHF.

The chain has TRBV24-1 and TRBJ2-2; weak D call: TRBD1 (5 bases). CDR3 size: 13 residues. Deletions cut 7 bases from V and 4 bases from J, with 9 bases between. CDR1 is KGHDR and CDR2 is SFDVKD in the germline V gene. The CDR3 coding sequence is TGTGCCACCAGGGGGCCTGGCACCGGGGAGCTGTTTTTT. This sequence encodes CATRGPGTGELFF.

This clonotype was seen a handful of times. The gene calls are TRBV10-3 and TRBJ2-1; D remains ambiguous. The CDR3 runs 15 residues. V shed 0 bases and J shed 5 bases, with 11 bases lying between them. Germline CDR1 reads ENHRY; CDR2 reads SYGVKD. CDR3 in amino acids: CAISESQGNHNEQFF. DNA for the CDR3: TGTGCCATCAGTGAGTCACAAGGTAACCACAATGAGCAGTTCTTC.